The T cell receptor beta chain under discussion was sequenced for a study of blood T cells in healthy people across ages (dated by TCRdb to between 2015 and 2017). For the wider study: In model experiments, roughly one uniquely barcoded TCR beta cDNA molecule per two T cells was captured by template switching. To avoid experimental bias, donors of different ages were spread randomly across the sequencing lanes. Two additional independent replicas of 1 million unique cDNA reads from the same blood draw were analyzed for two donors (one aged 18 to 30 and one aged 80 or older). The study measured age-related changes in TCR beta repertoire diversity using deep sequencing normalized with unique cDNA molecular identifiers. Donors were grouped into four age groups: young (average roughly 15 years), middle-aged (39), aged (around 66) and long-lived (about 82).

This clonotype was seen more than once but under ten times. Its antigen is unknown. Qualities for individual bases were not recorded, and no much larger clone is one base off. Germline trimming amounts to 4 bases on V and 0 bases on J, with 9 as the count of junction bases outside the gene matches. CDR1 and CDR2 (SGHVS, FQNEAQ) derive from the germline V gene. The cysteine opens and the phenylalanine closes a CDR3 of 18 amino acids. Left in the record is the CDR3 DNA by itself, 54 bases read in frame from the first base. Overall study outcomes, separate from this receptor: The percentage of naive T cells measured by flow cytometry correlated strongly with observed TCR beta diversity. Since profiling was done on bulk unsorted PBMCs, naive and antigen-experienced compartments could not be conclusively compared. Compared with the aged group, the long-lived group had more naive CD4+ T cells, fewer expanded clones and increased TCR diversity, suggesting age selection. As age increased, observed TCR beta diversity per million T cells dropped in a roughly linear way, and a significant reduction was already evident by age 40. Because the CMV infection status of the donors was unknown, age-related changes in expanded clonotypes may potentially have been confounded. Estimates of total diversity based on one million sequenced T cells were considered lower bounds and underestimates.

Libraries were built with 5' RACE. Sequencing was performed on an Illumina HiSeq 2500. The second PCR ran for roughly 7 to 11 cycles and used a J-beta primer mix along with a sample-barcoded 5' primer. A unique molecular identifier was introduced onto each TCR beta cDNA molecule by a template-switch 5' adaptor carrying 12 random nucleotides. Each sample yielded at least 3 million CDR3-containing paired-end reads. First-strand cDNA synthesis was performed from all RNA using the Mint cDNA synthesis kit, with priming by a TRBC-specific oligonucleotide. Following uracil-DNA glycosylase treatment, all cDNA underwent a first 18-cycle PCR with the universal primers M1SS and BC2_uni_R. The source study handled its data this way. For normalization, 1 million high-quality reads were randomly selected from each sample, with every read carrying a distinct molecular identifier. Instead of being binned into consensus sequences, reads that shared molecular identifiers were thrown out. MiTCR, with a Q25 quality threshold and the strictest error-elimination algorithm, was used for CDR3 identification, clonotype clustering and error correction. A nonparametric unseen species model with Euler transformation was used to estimate a lower bound on total TCR beta diversity. The raw public reads went through TCRdb reprocessing: fastp at Q25, MiXCR clone calling, in-frame beta chains kept. All rows with the same CDR3 protein become a single entry with the most common DNA and genes. The V and J calls come from TCRdb's annotation, not from the publication. The sample table lists about 1.6 million distinct CDR3 sequences, roughly 30% of them with a count of one. The top ten clonotypes cover about 11% of the sample.

Systemically healthy Caucasian individuals from Russia, roughly 40 in total and aged roughly 6 to 100 years, were included as donors. Approximately 9.7 milliliters of peripheral blood were drawn from each donor into EDTA-treated Vacutainer tubes. PBMCs were isolated by Ficoll-Paque density-gradient centrifugation, with at least 6.5 million obtained per sample. Total RNA was extracted from PBMCs with Trizol reagent, with at least 5.5 micrograms obtained per sample. For every donor, flow cytometry on a PBMC aliquot measured the percentage of naive CD45RAhigh/CD27high T cells. The source is a woman in her thirties in good health. The V gene is TRBV7-8 and the J gene is TRBJ2-7; 13 bases in the junction line up with TRBD2. Sequences were obtained from blood. In nucleotides, the sequence is TGTGCCAGCAGCTCTCCGGGACTAGCGGGGATGAGCTCCTACGAGCAGTACTTC. It translates as CASSSPGLAGMSSYEQYF.